The rows below give T cell receptor beta chains drawn from one sample of a study of patients and donors after allogeneic stem cell transplantation. TCRdb processed the RT-PCR reads anew with MiXCR; each CDR3 protein has one entry. The sample has 920,000 or so distinct CDR3 sequences; about a sixth are singletons. Sequencing was done on a sample of blood, either unsorted or a sorted T cell fraction (not recorded which). These TCRs come from a human donor who was either an allogeneic HSCT recipient or a stem cell or donor lymphocyte infusion donor (not recorded which). It is not recorded whose cells these are; they may come from a transplant donor. CDR3s include the opening cysteine and the closing phenylalanine or tryptophan. D genes are given only for firm matches. A clone size is listed for some rows: how often the clone was seen (once, few, many), or a class if it is expanded.

TRBV5-1	many	TRBD1	TRBJ2-5	CASSLSSGGVETQYF	TGCGCCAGCAGCTTGTCGTCAGGGGGTGTAGAGACCCAGTACTTC
TRBV20-1	few	NA	TRBJ2-1	CSASVSLPSYNEQFF	TGCAGTGCTAGTGTAAGCCTCCCCAGCTACAATGAGCAGTTCTTC
TRBV11-2	NA	TRBD1	TRBJ1-2	CASSPNRGRTYGYTF	TGTGCCAGCAGCCCCAACAGGGGACGGACGTATGGCTACACCTTC
TRBV3-1	NA	NA	TRBJ1-6	CASSPLRQDVPPLHF	TGTGCCAGCAGCCCCCTGAGACAGGATGTTCCACCCCTCCACTTT
TRBV25-1	once	TRBD1	TRBJ1-2	CASSLQGQGAFLGYTF	TGTGCCAGCAGTCTACAAGGACAGGGGGCGTTTCTCGGCTACACCTTC
TRBV20-1	few	TRBD1	TRBJ1-4	CSARGTEVNEKLFF	TGCAGTGCCCGCGGGACAGAAGTAAATGAAAAACTGTTTTTT
TRBV20-1	few	NA	TRBJ1-1	CSARDNGVANTEAFF	TGCAGTGCTAGAGATAACGGGGTCGCGAACACTGAAGCTTTCTTT
TRBV6-5	NA	NA	TRBJ1-5	CASSYSTQGGNQPQHF	TGTGCCAGCAGTTACTCAACACAGGGCGGGAATCAGCCCCAGCATTTT
TRBV20-1	few	TRBD2	TRBJ2-7	CSAKTSGSYEQYF	TGCAGTGCGAAGACTAGCGGATCCTACGAGCAGTACTTC
TRBV15	NA	NA	TRBJ1-5	CATSIRDGQVQPQHF	TGTGCCACCAGCATTAGGGATGGTCAGGTACAGCCCCAGCATTTT
TRBV14	NA	NA	TRBJ2-7	CASSQRHRVYEQYF	TGTGCCAGCAGCCAGCGTCACAGGGTCTACGAGCAGTACTTC
TRBV7-9	few	NA	TRBJ1-3	CASSSGRGNTIYF	TGTGCCAGCAGCTCCGGGAGGGGAAACACCATATATTTT
TRBV12-3/TRBV12-4	NA	TRBD1	TRBJ2-5	CASSLSGGKTQYF	TGTGCCAGCAGTTTGTCAGGGGGTAAGACCCAGTACTTC
TRBV28	few	NA	TRBJ1-4	CASSFRNNEKLFF	TGTGCCAGCAGTTTTCGGAATAATGAAAAACTGTTTTTT
TRBV4-3	NA	TRBD2	TRBJ2-3	CASSQETAGGTDTQYF	TGCGCCAGCAGCCAAGAAACGGCGGGGGGGACAGATACGCAGTATTTT
TRBV30	NA	NA	TRBJ2-7	CAWSVVISYEQYF	TGTGCCTGGAGTGTGGTTATCTCCTACGAGCAGTACTTC
TRBV7-3	many	NA	TRBJ2-2	CASSSNRNTGELFF	TGTGCCAGCAGCTCGAACAGGAACACCGGGGAGCTGTTTTTT
TRBV12-3/TRBV12-4	few	NA	TRBJ2-3	CASSPRGLGQYF	TGTGCCAGCAGTCCCAGGGGTTTGGGGCAGTATTTT
TRBV6-1	NA	NA	TRBJ1-1	CASADREKDTEAFF	TGTGCCAGCGCGGACAGAGAAAAAGACACTGAAGCTTTCTTT
TRBV19	few	NA	TRBJ2-7	CASSIGANYEQYF	TGTGCCAGTAGTATCGGGGCGAATTACGAGCAGTACTTC
TRBV4-3	few	NA	TRBJ1-1	CASSQEEPPGTEAFF	TGCGCCAGCAGCCAAGAAGAACCTCCCGGCACTGAAGCTTTCTTT
TRBV5-1	NA	NA	TRBJ2-2	CATSRTPATGELFF	TGCGCCACCAGCCGGACACCGGCCACCGGGGAGCTGTTTTTT
TRBV24-1	few	NA	TRBJ2-3	CATRDFTDTQYF	TGTGCCACCAGGGACTTCACAGATACGCAGTATTTT